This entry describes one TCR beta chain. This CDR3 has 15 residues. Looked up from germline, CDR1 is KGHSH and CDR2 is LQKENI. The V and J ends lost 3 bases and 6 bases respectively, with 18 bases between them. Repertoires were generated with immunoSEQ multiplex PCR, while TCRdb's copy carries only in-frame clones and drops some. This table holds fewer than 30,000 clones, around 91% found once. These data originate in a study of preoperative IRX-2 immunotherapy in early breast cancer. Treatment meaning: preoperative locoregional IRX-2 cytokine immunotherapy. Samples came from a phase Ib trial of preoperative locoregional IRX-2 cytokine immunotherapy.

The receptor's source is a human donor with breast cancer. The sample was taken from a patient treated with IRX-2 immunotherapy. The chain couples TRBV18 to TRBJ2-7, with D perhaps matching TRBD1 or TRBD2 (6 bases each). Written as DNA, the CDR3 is TGTGCCAGCTCACCTCCCGGACTTGGGGGGCTCGAGCAGTACTTC. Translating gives CASSPPGLGGLEQYF.